A single sample is the source of the 16 T cell receptor beta chains below, sequenced in a study of T cell repertoires in aging, cancer and after chemotherapy (dated 2019 in TCRdb). TCR beta rearrangements were amplified from genomic DNA isolated from peripheral blood, not from sorted cells or RNA. TCRdb shows the sequencer as Illumina MiSeq. Rearranged TRB sequences spanning V, D and J segments were amplified in a multiplex touch-down PCR with a mixed TRB-A/B primer pool. TCRdb itself trimmed the public reads at Q25 with fastp, ran MiXCR and retained productive beta chains. Rows merge per CDR3 protein into single entries with the most common DNA and genes. The sample records over 8,500 distinct CDR3 sequences, approximately 25% of which are singletons. Of the sample, 2% to 3% falls within the top ten clones. Sequenced input: blood. The receptor source for this set is a human donor in good health.

In regard to this clonotype: The junction and the germline gene differ at one end; a read error may be behind it. The chain is built from TRBV7-2 and TRBJ1-3; weak D call: TRBD1 (5 bases). Per the germline V gene, CDR1 is SGHTA and CDR2 is FQGNSA. CDR3 length equals 14 residues. CDR3 bases: TGTGTCAGCAGCGGGGCATTAGGAGGAAACACCATATATTTT. Encoded protein: CVSSGALGGNTIYF.

This clonotype was picked up a small number of times. This rearrangement joins TRBV11-2 to TRBJ2-1, with a weak D call TRBD2 (6 bases). CDR3 length equals 12 residues. Deletions cut 11 bases from V and 6 bases from J, with 14 bases between. Germline V gene sequence: CDR1 SGHAT, CDR2 FQNNGV. The chain's CDR3 is CAGGLLPNEQFF. CDR3 in DNA: TGTGCCGGGGGACTCCTCCCCAATGAGCAGTTCTTC.

This rearrangement joins TRBV7-6 to TRBJ2-5; D not certain. Trimming took off 7 bases at V and 1 base at J, with 13 bases between the two ends. The CDR3 contains 14 residues. CDR1 and CDR2 from the germline V gene are SGHVS and FNYEAQ. The chain's CDR3 is CASNFGKAQETQYF. For the CDR3, the DNA is TGTGCCAGCAACTTTGGTAAAGCCCAAGAGACCCAGTACTTC.

The chain employs TRBV10-1 and TRBJ2-3, with D perhaps matching TRBD1 (7 bases). CDR3 size: 13 residues. V gave up 8 bases and J gave up 4 bases, with 13 bases separating them. The germline V gene has CDR1 WNHNN and CDR2 SYGVQD (reference sequence). CDR3 sequence: CASLQGGPDTQYF. The CDR3 coding sequence is TGCGCCAGCCTCCAGGGGGGCCCAGATACGCAGTATTTT.

The gene calls are TRBV4-1 and TRBJ1-1; 8 bases agree with TRBD1. The V gene end was trimmed by 0 bases and the J gene end by 3 bases; junction bases not matched to a gene: 3. Germline V gene sequence: CDR1 MGHRA, CDR2 YSYEKL. The CDR3 consists of 15 residues. CDR3 sequence (DNA): TGCGCCAGCAGCCAAGAGGTGACAGGGGACACTGAAGCTTTCTTT. This sequence encodes CASSQEVTGDTEAFF.

This clonotype was seen a handful of times. The chain has TRBV20-1 and TRBJ2-5, with D perhaps matching TRBD2 (6 bases). V shed 3 bases and J shed 2 bases, with 16 bases lying between them. Per the germline V gene, CDR1 is DFQATT and CDR2 is SNEGSKA (reference sequence). The CDR3 loop spans 15 amino acids. CDR3 loop: CSASPQAGEQETQYF. Here the CDR3 DNA reads TGCAGTGCTAGCCCACAAGCGGGTGAACAAGAGACCCAGTACTTC.

This clonotype came up once. The V call is TRBV29-1, the J call TRBJ2-3, with 9 bases identical to TRBD2. Germline values: CDR1 SQVTM, CDR2 ANQGSEA. The CDR3 totals 15 residues. The trim removed 3 bases at V and 0 bases at J, leaving 4 bases unmatched. The CDR3 sequence is CSVDSGRSSTDTQYF. The DNA for the CDR3 is TGCAGCGTTGATAGCGGGAGAAGTAGCACAGATACGCAGTATTTT.

By sample share, this clonotype is medium-sized (0.01 to 0.1%). The gene calls are TRBV4-3 and TRBJ1-6, with D perhaps TRBD1 (5 bases). The CDR3 runs to 14 residues. Germline loops: CDR1 LGHNA, CDR2 YSLEER. Between the trimmed V and J ends, which lost 3 bases and 9 bases, there was a span of 12 bases. CDR3 nucleotides: TGCGCCAGCAGCCATGGCAGGGATGCTTCACCCCTCCACTTT. As protein: CASSHGRDASPLHF.

This CDR3 reads CASSPPGPGLWINTGELFF. The CDR3 bases are TGTGCCAGCTCACCACCGGGACCCGGCTTGTGGATCAACACCGGGGAGCTGTTTTTT. The chain employs TRBV18 and TRBJ2-2; D may be TRBD1 or TRBD2 (5 bases each). Trimming cost V 0 bases and J 2 bases, with 19 bases left between them. The CDR3 sequence is 19 residues long. The germline V gene encodes CDR1 KGHSH and CDR2 LQKENI. The whole variable domain, remainder taken from reference TRBV18 and TRBJ2-2, is NAGVMQNPRHLVRRRGQEARLRCSPMKGHSHVYWYRQLPEEGLKFMVYLQKENIIDESGMPKERFSAEFPKEGPSILRIQQVVRGDSAAYFCASSPPGPGLWINTGELFFGEGSRLTVL.

The chain joins TRBV2 to TRBJ1-1; D gene ambiguous. V was cut by 0 bases and J by 3 bases, with 8 bases left in between. The CDR3 has 14 amino acids. The germline V gene encodes CDR1 SNHLY and CDR2 FYNNEI. In nucleotides, the CDR3 is TGTGCCAGCAGTGAAGCGCGTGGGTACACTGAAGCTTTCTTT. Amino acid sequence: CASSEARGYTEAFF.

The chain recombines TRBV5-1 with TRBJ2-4; maybe TRBD2 (7 bases). This CDR3 comprises 15 residues. Trimming cost V 6 bases and J 7 bases, with 20 bases left between them. CDR1 SGHRS and CDR2 YFSETQ come from the germline V gene. CDR3 amino acids: CASNPGGPGGNIQYF. The CDR3 bases are TGCGCCAGCAACCCCGGGGGGCCCGGGGGGAACATTCAGTACTTC.

By frequency in the sample, this clonotype is medium-sized. The chain couples TRBV27 to TRBJ2-3; D remains ambiguous. V was cut by 5 bases and J by 3 bases, with 6 bases left in between. The length of the CDR3 is 12 residues. CDR1 and CDR2 from the germline V gene are MNHEY and SMNVEV (reference sequence). CDR3 in DNA: TGTGCCAGCAGTACTGGTACAGATACGCAGTATTTT. Amino acid sequence: CASSTGTDTQYF.

The chain uses TRBV10-2 and TRBJ1-5; no clear D gene. Per germline, CDR1 WSHSY and CDR2 SAAADI. V gave up 1 base and J gave up 6 bases, with 16 bases separating them. This CDR3 region has 16 residues. The DNA of the CDR3 is TGCGCCAGCAGTGAGTGGTCCGTCAAAATGGGTCAGCCCCAGCATTTT. This encodes CASSEWSVKMGQPQHF.

The chain joins TRBV20-1 to TRBJ2-2, with D perhaps being TRBD1 or TRBD2 (7 bases each). Trimming removed 0 bases at V and 4 bases at J, with 21 bases between. The length of the CDR3 is 18 residues. CDR1 and CDR2 from the germline V gene are DFQATT and SNEGSKA (reference sequence). DNA for the CDR3: TGCAGTGCTAGAGATCTCTCCCAGGGGGGGCTCGGCACCGGGGAGCTGTTTTTT. Its translation: CSARDLSQGGLGTGELFF.

The V gene is TRBV28, the J gene TRBJ1-5; 10 bases align to TRBD1. The germline CDR1 and CDR2 sequences are MDHEN and SYDVKM. The CDR3 contains 15 residues. J lost 5 bases, V lost 10 bases, and 11 bases had no gene match. CDR3 protein: CATQDGTGADQPQHF. DNA for the CDR3: TGTGCCACCCAGGACGGGACAGGGGCTGATCAGCCCCAGCATTTT.

The chain recombines TRBV12-3 or TRBV12-4 with TRBJ2-5; 9 nucleotides align to TRBD2. The junction had 6 bases not matched to a gene; V was cut back by 3 bases and J by 1 base. This CDR3 spans 16 amino acids. Here the CDR3 reads CASSFGLAGAQETQYF. As DNA, the CDR3 is TGTGCCAGCAGTTTTGGGTTAGCGGGAGCCCAAGAGACCCAGTACTTC.